This TCR beta chain was sequenced for a study of blood T cell repertoires in COVID-19. Study information: T cells, B-cell-depleted T cells, or PBMCs provided the cDNA or gDNA that served as material.

Per the germline V gene, CDR1 is SGHRS and CDR2 is YFSETQ. The CDR3 runs to 15 residues. The V gene end was trimmed by 2 bases and the J gene end by 2 bases; junction bases not matched to a gene: 4. Here immunoSEQ multiplex PCR was the method, and the copy in TCRdb shows in-frame clones only, minus some. The sample holds approximately 470,000 clones, around 90% seen once. Those who participated ranged in age from roughly 18 to 89 years and resided in around 22 US areas. Membership in each cohort depended on participant-reported clinical history. Recovery meant two consecutive negative NP/OP PCR tests, professional clearance, or resolved symptoms.

The material sequenced was PBMCs or T cells enriched from blood (not recorded which). The V gene is TRBV5-1, the J gene TRBJ1-1; 9 nucleotides line up with TRBD1. This sequence was found in a young woman who had recovered from COVID-19. This CDR3 reads CASSLRDRANTEAFF. The CDR3, as DNA: TGCGCCAGCAGCTTACGGGACAGGGCCAACACTGAAGCTTTCTTT.